This TCR beta chain was obtained from a study of T cell responses to AZD1222 COVID-19 vaccine. Per the germline V gene, CDR1 is GTSNPN and CDR2 is SVGIG (reference sequence). CDR3 length equals 17 residues. The V gene lost 2 bases and the J gene lost 3 bases, with 22 bases spanning the gap. Repertoires were generated with immunoSEQ multiplex PCR, while TCRdb's copy carries only in-frame clones and drops some. The profile covers 150,000 to 200,000 clones, with 90% to 95% appearing a single time and about 9% taken by the ten largest. This TCR was recovered from an adult in good health. This chain joins TRBV30 and TRBJ2-5; D is possibly TRBD1 or TRBD2 (6 bases each). The sample was peripheral blood, taken on day 0 of AZD1222 vaccination. The CDR3 loop reads CAWSSAGAFGGKETQYF. CDR3 nucleotide sequence: TGTGCCTGGAGTTCGGCAGGGGCCTTTGGGGGGAAAGAGACCCAGTACTTC. Supplemented by reference TRBV30 and TRBJ2-5, the full variable domain reads SQTIHQWPATLVQPVGSPLSLECTVEGTSNPNLYWYRQAAGRGLQLLFYSVGIGQISSEVPQNLSASRPQDRQFILSSKKLLLSDSGFYLCAWSSAGAFGGKETQYFGPGTRLLVL.